This TCR beta chain was recorded in a study of cytomegalovirus exposure and HLA in healthy donors. The approximately 120-subject validation cohort, separate from the approximately 640-subject first cohort, included the donors. Method: immunoSEQ multiplex PCR; TCRdb's copy keeps in-frame clones and lacks some. The data contain 130,000 or so clones, about nine tenths of them singletons. Whole-study findings and limits: High specificity and sensitivity for cytomegalovirus status were reported for the classifier. In vitro experiments confirmed that a few CMV-associated chains were specific for CMV antigens.

As regards this clone: Its antigen is undetermined.

The specimen sequenced was PBMCs. The receptor comes from a man aged 25-45 years in good health and CMV-seronegative.

The chain's CDR3 is CASRRSLSYEQYF. The CDR3 coding sequence is TGTGCCAGCAGAAGAAGCCTCTCCTACGAGCAGTACTTC. The chain has TRBV5-5 and TRBJ2-7; D remains ambiguous. This CDR3 contains 13 residues. V was trimmed by 5 bases and J by 0 bases, leaving 9 bases between them. Germline CDR1 and CDR2: SGHKS and YYEKEE (reference sequence). Variable domain in full (rest from reference TRBV5-5 and TRBJ2-7): DAGVTQSPTHLIKTRGQQVTLRCSPISGHKSVSWYQQVLGQGPQFIFQYYEKEERGRGNFPDRFSARQFPNYSSELNVNALLLGDSALYLCASRRSLSYEQYFGPGTRLTVT.